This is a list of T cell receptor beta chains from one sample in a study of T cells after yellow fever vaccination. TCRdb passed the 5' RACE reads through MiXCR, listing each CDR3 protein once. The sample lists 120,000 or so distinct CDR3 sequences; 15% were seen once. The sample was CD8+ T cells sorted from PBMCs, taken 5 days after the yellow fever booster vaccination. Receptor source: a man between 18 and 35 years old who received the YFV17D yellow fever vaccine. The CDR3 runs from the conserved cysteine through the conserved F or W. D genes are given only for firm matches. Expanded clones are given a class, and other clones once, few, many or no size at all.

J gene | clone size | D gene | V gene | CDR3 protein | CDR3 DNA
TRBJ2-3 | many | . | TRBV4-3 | CASSHRPGFSTDTQYF | TGCGCCAGCAGCCATCGCCCGGGGTTCTCCACAGATACGCAGTATTTT
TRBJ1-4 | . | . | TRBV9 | CASSSAGAEKLFF | TGTGCCAGCAGCTCCGCAGGGGCCGAAAAACTGTTTTTT
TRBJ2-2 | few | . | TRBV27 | CASSLSSRAGELFF | TGTGCCAGCAGTTTATCCAGTAGGGCCGGGGAGCTGTTTTTT
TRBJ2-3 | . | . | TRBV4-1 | CASSQRLYEQYF | TGCGCCAGCAGCCAAAGGCTGTATGAGCAGTATTTT
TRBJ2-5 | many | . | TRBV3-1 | CASSQPRGASRETQYF | TGTGCCAGCAGCCAACCTCGGGGGGCCTCGAGGGAGACCCAGTACTTC
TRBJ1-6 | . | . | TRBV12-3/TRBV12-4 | CASTLTPANSPLHF | TGTGCCAGCACTCTGACACCAGCCAATTCACCCCTCCACTTT
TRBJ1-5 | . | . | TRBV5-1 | CASSLLGGNQPQHF | TGCGCCAGCAGCTTGCTTGGAGGCAATCAGCCCCAGCATTTT
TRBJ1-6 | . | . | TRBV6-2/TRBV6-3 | CASRELLGNSPLHF | TGTGCCAGCAGAGAACTTCTAGGGAATTCACCCCTCCACTTT
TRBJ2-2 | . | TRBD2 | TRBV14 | CASSQLAGAVGELFF | TGTGCCAGCAGCCAACTAGCGGGGGCCGTCGGGGAGCTGTTTTTT
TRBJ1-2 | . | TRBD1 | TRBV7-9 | CASTAGGYGYTF | TGTGCCAGCACCGCAGGGGGCTATGGCTACACCTTC
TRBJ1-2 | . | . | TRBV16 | CASSQSKGLFGYTF | TGTGCCAGCAGTCAATCCAAAGGGTTATTCGGCTACACCTTC
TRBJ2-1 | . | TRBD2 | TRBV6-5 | CASSTVELTSGEGEQFF | TGTGCCAGCAGTACGGTGGAATTGACTAGCGGGGAGGGTGAGCAGTTCTTC
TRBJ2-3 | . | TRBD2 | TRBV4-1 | CASSPSLGLAGGPDTQYF | TGCGCCAGCAGCCCCTCCTTGGGACTAGCGGGGGGCCCAGATACGCAGTATTTT
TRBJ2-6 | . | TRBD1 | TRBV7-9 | CASSGQVGSGANVLTF | TGTGCCAGCAGCGGACAGGTCGGCTCTGGGGCCAACGTCCTGACTTTC
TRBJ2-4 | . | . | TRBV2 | CASTEGGGLVAKNIQYF | TGTGCCAGCACCGAAGGGGGAGGATTGGTAGCCAAAAACATTCAGTACTTC
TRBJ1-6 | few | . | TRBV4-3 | CASSQGLRGWSPLHF | TGCGCCAGCAGCCAAGGTCTCAGGGGATGGTCACCCCTCCACTTT
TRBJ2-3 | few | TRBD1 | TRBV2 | CASSEWQGALQDTQYF | TGTGCCAGCAGTGAATGGCAGGGGGCCCTCCAGGATACGCAGTATTTT
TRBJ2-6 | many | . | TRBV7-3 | CASSSHATGANVLTF | TGTGCCAGCAGCTCACACGCGACGGGGGCCAACGTCCTGACTTTC
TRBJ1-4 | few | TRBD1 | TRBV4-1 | CASSHAGTGENEKLFF | TGCGCCAGCAGCCACGCCGGGACAGGGGAAAATGAAAAACTGTTTTTT
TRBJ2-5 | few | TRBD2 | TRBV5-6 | CASSFVKRGGRTETQYF | TGTGCCAGCAGCTTTGTGAAGCGGGGGGGCCGGACAGAGACCCAGTACTTC
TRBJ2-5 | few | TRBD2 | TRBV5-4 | CASSYKSTSAPETQYF | TGTGCCAGCAGCTACAAATCCACTAGCGCCCCAGAGACCCAGTACTTC
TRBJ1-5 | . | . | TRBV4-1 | CASSIRPGEYSNQPQHF | TGCGCCAGCAGCATCCGTCCAGGGGAGTATAGCAATCAGCCCCAGCATTTT
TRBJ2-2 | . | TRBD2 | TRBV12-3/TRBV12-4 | CASLNVISGGQNTGELFF | TGTGCCAGCCTAAATGTTATTAGCGGGGGACAAAACACCGGGGAGCTGTTTTTT
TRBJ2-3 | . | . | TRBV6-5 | CASGGVGGPDTQYF | TGTGCCAGCGGTGGGGTCGGGGGCCCAGATACGCAGTATTTT
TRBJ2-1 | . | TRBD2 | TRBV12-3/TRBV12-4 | CASSFSGAKANEQFF | TGTGCCAGCAGTTTTAGCGGGGCTAAAGCAAATGAGCAGTTCTTC
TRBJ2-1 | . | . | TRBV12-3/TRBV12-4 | CASGMTSSGNEQFF | TGTGCCAGCGGTATGACTAGTAGCGGCAATGAGCAGTTCTTC
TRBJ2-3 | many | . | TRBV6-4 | CASSGNPTDTQYF | TGTGCCAGCAGTGGGAACCCAACAGATACGCAGTATTTT
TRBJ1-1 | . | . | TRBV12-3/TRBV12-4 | CASSSWGAEAFF | TGTGCCAGCAGTTCATGGGGGGCTGAAGCTTTCTTT
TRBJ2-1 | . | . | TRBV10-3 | CAIRTESSYNEQFF | TGTGCCATCAGGACAGAATCGTCCTACAATGAGCAGTTCTTC